This TCR beta chain emerged from a study of cytomegalovirus exposure and HLA in healthy donors. Study at large: The 120 validation repertoires and the roughly 700 first-cohort repertoires shared a platform, a later analysis reported. Overall study findings and caveats: The investigators catalogued 180 or so TCR beta chains as cytomegalovirus-associated.

Produced via immunoSEQ multiplex PCR; TCRdb's table is partial and in-frame only. The sample holds under 200,000 clones, under 95% seen once. The donors were part of the validation cohort of over a hundred subjects. That cohort was separate from the first cohort, which comprised under 750 subjects. Germline V lookup: CDR1 PRHDT, CDR2 FYEKMQ (reference sequence). Trimming removed 0 bases at V and 0 bases at J, with 9 bases between. The CDR3 spans 16 residues. Turning to this clone: Its target is unknown.

This rearrangement joins TRBV13 to TRBJ2-4; no definite D call. This receptor was obtained from a woman aged 18-29 years in good health and CMV-seropositive. The sequenced sample consisted of PBMCs. The CDR3 nucleotides read TGTGCCAGCAGCTTAGGATCCGTTCTAGCCAAAAACATTCAGTACTTC. It is translated as CASSLGSVLAKNIQYF.